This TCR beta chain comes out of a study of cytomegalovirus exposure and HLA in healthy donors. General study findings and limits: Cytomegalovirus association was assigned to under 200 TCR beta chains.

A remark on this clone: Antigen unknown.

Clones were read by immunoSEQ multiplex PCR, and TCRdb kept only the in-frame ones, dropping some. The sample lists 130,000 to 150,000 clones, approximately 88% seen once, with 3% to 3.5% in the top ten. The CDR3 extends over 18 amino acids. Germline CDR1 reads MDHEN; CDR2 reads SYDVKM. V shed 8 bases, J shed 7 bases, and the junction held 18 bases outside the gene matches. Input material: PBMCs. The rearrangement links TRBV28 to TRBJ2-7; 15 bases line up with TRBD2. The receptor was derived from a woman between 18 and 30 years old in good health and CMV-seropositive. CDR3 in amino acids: CASPPGLAGGNRRWEQYF. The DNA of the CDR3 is TGTGCCAGCCCTCCCGGACTAGCGGGAGGGAACCGGAGATGGGAGCAGTACTTC.